Below, 12 T cell receptor beta chains from the same sample are listed, as sequenced in a study of neoadjuvant anti-PD-1 for oral cavity cancer (dated by TCRdb to the early 2020s). Explained via the paper, the time point label denotes: after neoadjuvant nivolumab, at surgical resection. The library came from the immunoSEQ multiplex PCR assay. TCRdb took over this immuneACCESS table, retaining in-frame rearrangements with V and J assigned. Such tables are incomplete; in checked studies, under half of the missing clones stem from an unresolved V gene, and the remainder is unexplained. The sample contains more than 12,000 clones, about three quarters of them found a single time. The ten largest make up less than 3% of the sample. Source: PBMCs, taken after nivolumab (anti-PD-1) treatment. Receptor source: a person aged 40-85 years with oral cavity squamous cell carcinoma.

The rearrangement uses TRBV5-1 and TRBJ2-2; D remains unclear. This CDR3 is 14 amino acids long. The V end lost 6 bases, the J end lost 4 bases, and 13 bases lay between the germline ends. Germline lookup yields CDR1 SGHRS and CDR2 YFSETQ. CDR3 region: CASTLLDGTGELFF. The CDR3 DNA is TGCGCCAGCACCCTGCTGGACGGCACCGGGGAGCTGTTTTTT.

V gene TRBV7-9 combines with J gene TRBJ2-5; D is possibly TRBD2 (5 bases). This CDR3 has 14 residues. V was clipped by 7 bases and J by 5 bases, with 17 bases between them. Germline assignment: CDR1 SEHNR and CDR2 FQNEAQ (reference sequence). The CDR3 loop reads CASTPRGGSETQYF. The CDR3 DNA is TGTGCCAGCACCCCCCGCGGCGGGTCCGAGACCCAGTACTTC.

Only a few counts were recorded for this clone. The rearrangement links TRBV6-4 to TRBJ2-2; D may be TRBD1 or TRBD2 (7 bases each). V lost 6 bases to trimming and J lost 3 bases, with 14 bases between them. The CDR3 sequence is 15 residues long. The germline CDR1 and CDR2 sequences are MRHNA and SNTAGT. The CDR3 region is CASSYRGGDTGELFF. The CDR3 DNA follows: TGTGCCAGCAGCTACAGGGGAGGGGACACCGGGGAGCTGTTTTTT.

This chain links TRBV27 with TRBJ2-3; D gene unclear. V was trimmed by 5 bases and J by 2 bases, leaving 14 bases between them. CDR3 length equals 15 residues. CDR1 is MNHEY and CDR2 is SMNVEV in the germline V gene (reference sequence). CDR3 protein: CASSPYLGTTDTQYF. CDR3 bases: TGTGCCAGCAGTCCCTATCTCGGCACCACAGATACGCAGTATTTT.

This clone was seen a few times. The V call is TRBV7-9, the J call TRBJ1-4; 9 positions match TRBD1. CDR1 is SEHNR, CDR2 FQNEAQ, per germline (reference sequence). The CDR3 runs 16 residues. V was clipped by 5 bases and J by 0 bases; unmatched bases: 4. CDR3 region: CASSLQGAATNEKLFF. The DNA of the CDR3 is TGTGCCAGCAGCCTACAGGGGGCAGCAACTAATGAAAAACTGTTTTTT.

This chain uses TRBV27 with TRBJ2-3; possible D gene TRBD2, 5 bases. V lost 2 bases and J 5 bases, leaving 8 bases between the germline ends. The CDR3 runs 13 residues. CDR1 and CDR2 (germline): MNHEY, SMNVEV (reference sequence). CDR3 region: CASSLPGVDTQYF. DNA of the CDR3: TGTGCCAGCAGTTTACCCGGGGTAGATACGCAGTATTTT.

The V call is TRBV6-6, the J call TRBJ2-2, with TRBD2 matching 11 bases. J lost 3 bases, V lost 6 bases, and 6 bases had no gene match. Germline V CDR1 and CDR2: MNHNY, SVGAGI (reference sequence). This CDR3 region has 16 residues. The CDR3 nucleotides read TGTGCCAGCAGGCTGCTAGCGGGAGGATACACCGGGGAGCTGTTTTTT. It specifies CASRLLAGGYTGELFF.

This rearrangement joins TRBV19 to TRBJ2-7; D is unresolved. V was trimmed by 1 base and J by 6 bases, leaving 7 bases between them. Germline CDR1 LNHDA, CDR2 SQIVND (reference sequence). The CDR3 runs to 12 residues. The CDR3 nucleotides read TGTGCCAGTAGTATAGGAGGCTCCGAGCAGTACTTC. Amino acid sequence: CASSIGGSEQYF. Variable domain in full (rest from reference TRBV19 and TRBJ2-7): DGGITQSPKYLFRKEGQNVTLSCEQNLNHDAMYWYRQDPGQGLRLIYYSQIVNDFQKGDIAEGYSVSREKKESFPLTVTSAQKNPTAFYLCASSIGGSEQYFGPGTRLTVT.

This rearrangement joins TRBV10-1 to TRBJ2-2; 8 bases agree with TRBD1. CDR1 is WNHNN and CDR2 is SYGVQD in the germline V gene (reference sequence). The CDR3 totals 14 residues. With 5 bases clipped from V and 6 bases from J, the junction kept 5 bases outside the gene matches. CDR3 bases: TGCGCCAGCAGTTGGGACAGGCAATCCGGGGAGCTGTTTTTT. It is translated as CASSWDRQSGELFF.

The CDR3 here is CASSSLSTDTQYF. As DNA, the CDR3 is TGTGCCAGCAGCTCCCTTTCCACAGATACGCAGTATTTT. V and J are TRBV5-5 and TRBJ2-3; D is uncertain. This CDR3 comprises 13 residues. The germline V and J ends were trimmed by 3 bases and 2 bases, with 7 bases remaining between them. Germline CDR1 is SGHKS and CDR2 is YYEKEE (reference sequence).

The V gene is TRBV29-1, the J gene TRBJ2-3, with D tentatively TRBD1 (5 bases). V shed 0 bases and J shed 8 bases, with 15 bases lying between them. This CDR3 region has 14 residues. The V gene's germline CDR1 is SQVTM and CDR2 ANQGSEA. This chain's CDR3 is CSVEDPQVGSTQYF. In DNA form, the CDR3 reads TGCAGCGTTGAAGATCCACAGGTTGGGTCTACGCAGTATTTT.

Only one count was recorded for this clone. The chain recombines TRBV13 with TRBJ2-1; 9 nucleotides line up with TRBD1. CDR3 length: 15 residues. V lost 6 bases, J lost 6 bases, and 9 bases stayed unmatched. Germline values: CDR1 PRHDT, CDR2 FYEKMQ (reference sequence). This CDR3 reads CASRGLGTGSNEQFF. The DNA of the CDR3 is TGTGCCAGCAGAGGATTAGGGACAGGGTCCAATGAGCAGTTCTTC.